This T cell receptor beta chain comes out of a study of T-cell reconstitution after alpha-beta-depleted transplantation in children. This clonotype appeared a few times. Its specificity is not known. Findings and limits, study-wide: Several hundred rapidly expanded clones from non-depleted graft cells reportedly supplied alpha-beta T cells about two months post-transplant. By one year post-transplant, T-cell counts and diversity largely arose from T cells that were newly produced. Surviving recipient T cells and thymic progenitors underlay high day-60 TCRbeta diversity in some patients.

Preparation of the TCRbeta library was carried out with unique molecular identifiers. TCRdb used MiXCR to reprocess the PCR reads, holding one entry per CDR3 protein. The top ten clones hold roughly 29% of a sample with approximately 430,000 distinct CDR3 sequences, around 15% of them seen once. The J segment lost 9 bases and the V segment lost 7 bases, leaving 15 bases of the junction unmatched. The CDR3 has 16 residues. The origin of this receptor is a boy in the first two years of life who had a stem cell transplant for Wiskott-Aldrich syndrome, so the T cells may come from the graft donor. The sequencing here drew on PBMCs, mostly from graft donor cells, taken 360 days after TCRalphabeta/CD19-depleted stem cell transplant. The chain joins TRBV12-3 or TRBV12-4 to TRBJ2-1, with TRBD2 identical over 10 bases. The CDR3 here is CASTDINRGLATEQFF. DNA for the CDR3: TGTGCCAGCACCGACATAAACCGGGGACTAGCGACTGAGCAGTTCTTC.